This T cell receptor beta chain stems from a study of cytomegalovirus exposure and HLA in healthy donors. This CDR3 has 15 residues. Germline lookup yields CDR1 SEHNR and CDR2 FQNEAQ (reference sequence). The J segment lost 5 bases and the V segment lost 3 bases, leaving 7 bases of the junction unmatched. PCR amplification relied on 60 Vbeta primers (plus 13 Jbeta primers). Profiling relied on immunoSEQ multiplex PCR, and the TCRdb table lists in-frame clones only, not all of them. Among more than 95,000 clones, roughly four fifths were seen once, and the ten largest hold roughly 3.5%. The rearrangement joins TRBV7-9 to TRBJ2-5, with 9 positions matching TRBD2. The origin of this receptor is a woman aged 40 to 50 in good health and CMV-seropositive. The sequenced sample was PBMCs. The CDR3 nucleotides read TGTGCCAGCAGCTTTTTAGCGGGAGTGCAGGAGACCCAGTACTTC. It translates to CASSFLAGVQETQYF.